This note documents a single T cell receptor beta chain sequence. Its antigen is not known. Naive CD8 cells lacked CD45RO and underwent positive selection for CCR7, leaving out terminally differentiated effector memory CD45RA+ cells. Per the germline V gene, CDR1 is SGHTA and CDR2 is FQGNSA. This CDR3 has 16 residues. The ends lost 5 bases at V and 2 bases at J; junction bases unmatched: 10. This sample stems from a study of shared clonotypes between healthy human individuals. At the level of the study: The donor group consisted of a couple of women and a few men, aged 18 to 49.

Sequencing used immunoSEQ multiplex PCR; TCRdb keeps in-frame clones, though not all of them. This table holds around 2.1 million clones, 85% to 95% found once. The study's findings and limits: Shared across a few donors were roughly 4.7% of the naive CD4 clonotypes. Sample collection involved blood only; tissue repertoires are likely different.

Specimen: naive CD8+ T cells from PBMCs. The chain joins TRBV7-2 to TRBJ2-3; 7 positions match TRBD2. This receptor was identified in a man younger than 35 in good health. Some clones in this sample may be carry-over from other donors' samples. The CDR3, as DNA: TGTGCCAGCAGCCGTCCGGGAGGTTCAGACACAGATACGCAGTATTTT. Encoded protein: CASSRPGGSDTDTQYF.